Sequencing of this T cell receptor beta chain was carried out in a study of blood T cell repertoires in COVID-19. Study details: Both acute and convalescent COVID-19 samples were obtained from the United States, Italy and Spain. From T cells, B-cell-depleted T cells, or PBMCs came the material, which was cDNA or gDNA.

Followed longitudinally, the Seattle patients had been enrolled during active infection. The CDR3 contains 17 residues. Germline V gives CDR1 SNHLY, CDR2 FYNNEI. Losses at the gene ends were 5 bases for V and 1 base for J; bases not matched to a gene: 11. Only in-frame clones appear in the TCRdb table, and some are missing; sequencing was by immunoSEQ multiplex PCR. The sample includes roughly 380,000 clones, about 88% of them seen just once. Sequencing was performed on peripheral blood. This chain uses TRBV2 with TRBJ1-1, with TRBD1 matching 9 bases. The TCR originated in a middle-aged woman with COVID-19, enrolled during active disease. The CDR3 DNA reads TGTGCCAGCAGTCGACGGGGACAGGGTTCGGCGAACACTGAAGCTTTCTTT. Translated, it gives CASSRRGQGSANTEAFF. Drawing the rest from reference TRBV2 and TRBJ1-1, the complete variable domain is EPEVTQTPSHQVTQMGQEVILRCVPISNHLYFYWYRQILGQKVEFLVSFYNNEISEKSEIFDDQFSVERPDGSNFTLKIRSTKLEDSAMYFCASSRRGQGSANTEAFFGQGTRLTVV.